The 23 T cell receptor beta chains below come from one sample, sequenced in a study of blood T cell repertoires in COVID-19. This table comes from immunoSEQ multiplex PCR, and its TCRdb copy is limited to in-frame clones, with some not included. Among 220,000 or so clones listed, 75% to 85% were seen once. Sequencing was done on a sample of peripheral blood. The receptors were gathered from a woman aged 80 or over with COVID-19, enrolled during active disease.

The chain combines TRBV2 with TRBJ2-1; 10 nucleotides agree with TRBD1. Germline values: CDR1 SNHLY, CDR2 FYNNEI. The ends lost 7 bases at V and 9 bases at J; junction bases unmatched: 9. The CDR3 totals 14 residues. The CDR3, as DNA: TGTGCCAGCATTCAGGACAGGGGGAGCGGTGAGCAGTTCTTC. Its protein product is CASIQDRGSGEQFF.

The genes are TRBV11-2 and TRBJ1-2; TRBD1 agrees at 7 bases. The V gene's germline CDR1 is SGHAT and CDR2 FQNNGV. Germline trimming cut 5 bases from V and 7 bases from J; bases unmatched to any gene: 13. The CDR3 contains 15 residues. The CDR3 DNA is TGTGCCAGCAGCGCAGAGGGACAGTATAGTGGTGGCTACACCTTC. Translation gives CASSAEGQYSGGYTF. Complete variable domain (other parts from reference TRBV11-2 and TRBJ1-2): EAGVAQSPRYKIIEKRQSVAFWCNPISGHATLYWYQQILGQGPKLLIQFQNNGVVDDSQLPKDRFSAERLKGVDSTLKIQPAKLEDSAVYLCASSAEGQYSGGYTFGSGTRLTVV.

The V call is TRBV6-5, the J call TRBJ2-7; TRBD1 aligns across 7 bases. The CDR3 extends over 14 amino acids. V shed 5 bases and J 0 bases; nucleotides not matched to a gene: 4. CDR1 MNHEY and CDR2 SVGAGI come from the germline V gene. The CDR3 nucleotides read TGTGCCAGCAGTCTCGGACAGGACTCCTACGAGCAGTACTTC. Its translation: CASSLGQDSYEQYF.

The chain employs TRBV28 and TRBJ1-5; D not resolved. V was clipped by 6 bases and J by 7 bases, with 10 bases between them. Germline V gives CDR1 MDHEN, CDR2 SYDVKM. The CDR3 is 12 amino acids. CDR3 in DNA: TGTGCCAGCAGATCTTTTCCCCAGCCCCAGCATTTT. This sequence encodes CASRSFPQPQHF.

The rearrangement joins TRBV3-1 (or the pseudogene TRBV3-2) to TRBJ1-1; the D is unclear. Germline lookup yields CDR1 LGHDT and CDR2 YNNKEL (reference sequence). This CDR3 has 15 amino acids. Trimming left V 0 bases short and J 4 bases short, with 12 bases between. The CDR3 here is CASSQEPARATEAFF. The CDR3 DNA follows: TGTGCCAGCAGCCAAGAACCCGCGCGGGCCACTGAAGCTTTCTTT.

The chain links TRBV7-2 to TRBJ2-7, with D possibly matching TRBD2 (6 bases). There are 14 residues in the CDR3. Between the trimmed V and J ends, which lost 1 base and 6 bases, there was a span of 13 bases. Germline CDR1 reads SGHTA; CDR2 reads FQGNSA. The CDR3 here is CASSLGGTSPEQYF. CDR3 DNA: TGTGCCAGCAGCTTAGGTGGGACTTCCCCCGAGCAGTACTTC.

This clone was picked up a small number of times. This sequence joins TRBV5-1 and TRBJ1-6; tentative D call: TRBD1 (5 bases). The V gene lost 3 bases and the J gene lost 10 bases, with 20 bases spanning the gap. The CDR3 loop spans 16 amino acids. Germline CDR1 reads SGHRS; CDR2 reads YFSETQ. Written as DNA, the CDR3 is TGCGCCAGCAGCTACGGCCTTCGGCAGGGTGGGTCACCCCTCCACTTT. Its translation: CASSYGLRQGGSPLHF.

In its sample, this clone was seen once. This chain joins TRBV18 and TRBJ1-2, with 8 bases identical to TRBD1. The germline V gene has CDR1 KGHSH and CDR2 LQKENI. The CDR3 totals 14 residues. V dropped 6 bases and J dropped 5; count of bases not matched to a gene: 8. The CDR3 loop reads CASSGTGGNYGYTF. The DNA of the CDR3 is TGTGCCAGCTCCGGGACAGGTGGGAATTATGGCTACACCTTC.

In its sample, this clone was seen a few times. The chain employs TRBV21-1 and TRBJ1-2; the tabulated D call, TRBD1, remains unverified against the DNA. TRBV21-1 is marked as a pseudogene. This CDR3 comprises 16 residues. The DNA for the CDR3 is TGTGCCAGCAGCAATGAACATGGCAGAACTAACTATGGCTACACCTTC. Translated, it gives CASSNEHGRTNYGYTF.

The chain carries TRBV30 and TRBJ1-4; 8 bases match TRBD1. Germline-derived CDR1 and CDR2 are GTSNPN and SVGIG (reference sequence). The CDR3 covers 15 residues. With V trimmed by 2 bases and J by 10 bases, 12 bases remained unmatched. In DNA form, the CDR3 reads TGTGCCTGGAGTCTCCCAGGGGGCACGGGGGGAAAACTGTTTTTT. Its translation is CAWSLPGGTGGKLFF.

Many counts were recorded for this clone. The rearrangement links TRBV30 to TRBJ1-5, with D unresolved. The CDR3 has 12 amino acids. V lost 0 bases, J lost 10 bases, and 10 bases lay in between. Per the germline V gene, CDR1 is GTSNPN and CDR2 is SVGIG (reference sequence). CDR3 region: CAWSVKGGPQHF. The CDR3 DNA reads TGTGCCTGGAGTGTAAAGGGAGGTCCCCAGCATTTT.

In its sample, this clone was seen a few times. The rearrangement uses TRBV30 and TRBJ1-1; D uncertain. This CDR3 is 16 amino acids long. V was trimmed by 4 bases and J by 2 bases, leaving 20 bases between them. Germline-derived CDR1 and CDR2 are GTSNPN and SVGIG (reference sequence). DNA for the CDR3: TGTGCCTGGACCCTCCCTCGAGGCGGTCTAAACACTGAAGCTTTCTTT. It codes for CAWTLPRGGLNTEAFF.

This chain connects TRBV5-1 to TRBJ1-2, with unresolved D. The CDR3 has 14 residues. CDR1 is SGHRS and CDR2 is YFSETQ in the germline V gene. The V end was cut by 0 bases, the J end by 7 bases, with 13 bases between. The CDR3 bases are TGCGCCAGCAGCTTGGCCGGAAAACAGAGTGGCTACACCTTC. This translates into CASSLAGKQSGYTF. Together with reference TRBV5-1 and TRBJ1-2, the CDR3 gives the full variable domain: KAGVTQTPRYLIKTRGQQVTLSCSPISGHRSVSWYQQTPGQGLQFLFEYFSETQRNKGNFPGRFSGRQFSNSRSEMNVSTLELGDSALYLCASSLAGKQSGYTFGSGTRLTVV.

The rearrangement uses TRBV5-1 and TRBJ1-2, with TRBD1 matching 7 bases. The CDR3 sequence is 14 residues long. Germline loops: CDR1 SGHRS, CDR2 YFSETQ. Trimming took 5 bases from V and 0 from J; bases not matched to a gene: 4. CDR3 residues: CASRTGTTNYGYTF. The CDR3 coding sequence is TGCGCCAGCAGGACAGGGACCACTAACTATGGCTACACCTTC.

This rearrangement joins TRBV29-1 to TRBJ1-2; D unresolved. The V and J ends lost 3 bases and 3 bases respectively, with 5 bases between them. Germline values: CDR1 SQVTM, CDR2 ANQGSEA. The CDR3 loop spans 11 amino acids. The CDR3 sequence is CSVDKYYGYTF. CDR3 nucleotides: TGCAGCGTTGACAAATACTATGGCTACACCTTC. Combining the CDR3 with reference TRBV29-1 and TRBJ1-2 gives the whole variable domain SAVISQKPSRDICQRGTSLTIQCQVDSQVTMMFWYRQQPGQSLTLIATANQGSEATYESGFVIDKFPISRPNLTFSTLTVSNMSPEDSSIYLCSVDKYYGYTFGSGTRLTVV.

The chain joins TRBV4-1 to TRBJ2-3, with TRBD2 matching 12 bases. Trimming removed 1 base from V and 2 bases from J; junction bases left unmatched: 1. The CDR3 extends over 16 amino acids. Germline CDR1 is MGHRA and CDR2 is YSYEKL. The CDR3 spells CASSQGLAGATDTQYF. The CDR3 nucleotides are TGCGCCAGCAGCCAAGGACTAGCGGGAGCCACAGATACGCAGTATTTT.

J is TRBJ2-7 and V is TRBV7-3; 8 bases line up with TRBD2. Germline lookup yields CDR1 SGHTA and CDR2 FQGTGA. The CDR3 is 16 residues long. V dropped 5 bases and J dropped 3; count of bases not matched to a gene: 12. This chain's CDR3 is CASSPHRVAGLYEQYF. In DNA, the CDR3 is TGTGCCAGCAGCCCACACAGAGTAGCGGGGCTCTACGAGCAGTACTTC.

The chain couples TRBV7-6 to TRBJ2-4; a possible D gene is TRBD1 (7 bases). The CDR3 length is 18 residues. V lost 5 bases and J 0 bases, leaving 20 bases between the germline ends. Looked up from germline, CDR1 is SGHVS and CDR2 is FNYEAQ. Written as DNA, the CDR3 is TGTGCCAGCAGCCCGAGGGCTCCAGGGGGGCTAGCCAAAAACATTCAGTACTTC. Encoded protein: CASSPRAPGGLAKNIQYF.

This sequence joins TRBV27 and TRBJ2-7, with a possible D match to TRBD1 (5 bases). CDR1 and CDR2 from the germline V gene are MNHEY and SMNVEV (reference sequence). This CDR3 comprises 14 residues. V lost 3 bases to trimming and J lost 0 bases, with 9 bases between them. The CDR3, as DNA: TGTGCCAGCAGTTTGACAGCGAGCTCCTACGAGCAGTACTTC. It specifies CASSLTASSYEQYF.

The chain recombines TRBV19 with TRBJ2-2, with TRBD2 as a possible D gene (6 bases). CDR1 is LNHDA, CDR2 SQIVND, per germline (reference sequence). This CDR3 region has 14 residues. Trimming removed 3 bases at V and 3 bases at J, with 8 bases between. CDR3 sequence reads: CASSIRRDTGELFF. CDR3 nucleotide sequence: TGTGCCAGTAGTATCAGGAGGGACACCGGGGAGCTGTTTTTT.

The V and J genes are TRBV6-5 and TRBJ1-2; TRBD1 matches 7 bases. The CDR3 covers 14 residues. The V and J ends lost 7 bases and 1 base, in that order; junction bases with no gene match: 6. Per germline, CDR1 MNHEY and CDR2 SVGAGI. CDR3 sequence (DNA): TGTGCCAGCAAAGGGCAGGGGGGTAACTATGGCTACACCTTC. Translating it yields CASKGQGGNYGYTF.

The chain has TRBV5-4 and TRBJ2-7; TRBD2 agrees at 9 bases. V was clipped by 4 bases and J by 6 bases; unmatched bases: 26. Germline V gene data show CDR1 as SGHNT and CDR2 as YYREEE (reference sequence). This CDR3 is 20 amino acids long. The CDR3 coding sequence is TGTGCCAGCAGCAGAGGAAGACTAGCGGCGGGAGCCCGCCGTACTCCCGAGCAGTACTTC. Amino acid sequence: CASSRGRLAAGARRTPEQYF. Variable domain in full (rest from reference TRBV5-4 and TRBJ2-7): ETGVTQSPTHLIKTRGQQVTLRCSSQSGHNTVSWYQQALGQGPQFIFQYYREEENGRGNFPPRFSGLQFPNYSSELNVNALELDDSALYLCASSRGRLAAGARRTPEQYFGPGTRLTVT.

CDR3 amino acids: CASSFSGTDTQYF. In DNA, the CDR3 is TGTGCCAGCAGCTTCAGCGGGACAGATACGCAGTATTTT. The J gene is TRBJ2-3, the V gene TRBV7-2, with a possible D match to TRBD2 (6 bases). The CDR3 length is 13 residues. V was trimmed by 3 bases and J by 3 bases, leaving 7 bases between them. CDR1 SGHTA and CDR2 FQGNSA come from the germline V gene.